This TCR beta chain is drawn from a study of CD8+ T cells in alopecia areata (dated by TCRdb to 2016 to 2018). In terms of the full investigation: In both human patients and the C3H/HeJ mouse model, the study applied high-throughput TCRbeta sequencing to look at T cell clonal expansion in alopecia areata. In humans, TCRbeta sequencing was performed on scalp tissue and on sorted CD4+ and CD8+ peripheral blood T cells from healthy controls and from patients with patchy or totalis/universalis alopecia areata. Clonality in the scalp was compared among normal scalp (n=4), patchy alopecia areata scalp (n=8), and alopecia totalis/universalis scalp (n=8). RNA came from the PAXgene miRNA kit for fixed scalp, the miRNeasy kit for PBMCs, and the RNeasy kit for mouse skin. TCRbeta CDR3 regions were amplified by immunoSEQ multiplex PCR using 35 Vbeta forward and 13 Jbeta reverse primers.

After PBMCs were isolated by density centrifugation and stained for CD3, CD4 and CD8, a FACSAria was used to sort CD4+ and CD8+ T cells. Scalp biopsies and blood samples were provided by unaffected controls. Comment on this clone: Its antigen remains undetermined. There are no base qualities to consult, and no much larger clone falls within one base.

The library came from the immunoSEQ multiplex PCR assay. RNA was extracted from all samples and reverse transcribed into cDNA, which served as template for TCR sequencing. First-strand cDNA was synthesized with SuperScript III using a 2:1 mix of oligo-dT and random hexamers. Amplification bias was assessed with a synthetic immune receptor repertoire, and residual bias was removed computationally. The authors' analysis ran thus. Raw reads were preprocessed to remove errors, and CDR3 was defined by IMGT conventions from the conserved cysteine to phenylalanine. To get clonality, Shannon entropy was normalized by log2 of the number of productive unique TCRs and the result was subtracted from 1. CD4 or CD8 identity of scalp clones was inferred by cross-referencing scalp TCRbeta sequences with sorted blood CD4 and CD8 repertoires. Entries here come from immuneACCESS through TCRdb and include only in-frame sequences with V and J called. Some clones fail to appear in such tables; in the studies checked, an unresolved V gene covers under half of the shortfall, and the cause of the remainder is unknown. That table gives V, J and clone size, and the DNA gave D and trimming. The sample data list under 130,000 clones, and roughly 53% of these were observed just once. The ten top clones hold 8.5% to 10% of the sample.

Beyond this particular receptor, the publication reports: Compared with normal scalp, lesional scalp had higher clonality and more expanded CD8+ clones, particularly in alopecia totalis/universalis, a pattern that suggests antigenic drive. Resident alphabeta T cells in normal human skin are also sequenced, complicating scalp TCR repertoire analysis, unlike mouse skin dominated by gammadelta T cells. Compared with mice, TCR sequences shared between patients were less clear, possibly partly because of HLA diversity across the patient population.

CDR1 and CDR2 are drawn from the germline V gene (reference sequence): GTSNPN, SVGIG. Trimming removed 4 bases from V and 7 bases from J, leaving 17 bases between the germline ends. Reading from cysteine to phenylalanine, the CDR3 counts 14 amino acids. Of all the DNA, just the CDR3 is kept, 42 bases in frame from base 1. Sequenced material: CD4+ T cells sorted from blood. The receptor comes from a human donor in good health. This receptor chain uses TRBV30 and TRBJ2-4; TRBD2 is a weak D gene call, 7 bases matching. For the CDR3, the sequence is CAWNPAGARNIQYF. The DNA sequence is TGTGCCTGGAATCCGGCGGGGGCGCGGAACATTCAGTACTTC.